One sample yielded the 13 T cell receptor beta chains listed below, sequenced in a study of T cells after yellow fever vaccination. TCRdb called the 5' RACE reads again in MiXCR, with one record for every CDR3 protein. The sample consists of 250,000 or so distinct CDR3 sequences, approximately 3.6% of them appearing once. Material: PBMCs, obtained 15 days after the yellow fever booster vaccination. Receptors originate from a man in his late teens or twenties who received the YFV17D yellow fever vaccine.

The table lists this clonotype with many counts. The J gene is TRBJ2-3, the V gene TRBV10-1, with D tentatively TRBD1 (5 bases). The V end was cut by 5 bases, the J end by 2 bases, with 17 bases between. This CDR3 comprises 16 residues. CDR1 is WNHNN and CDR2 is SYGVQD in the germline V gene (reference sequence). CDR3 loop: CASSKGALRFTDTQYF. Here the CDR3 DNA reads TGCGCCAGCAGTAAAGGGGCTCTTCGATTCACAGATACGCAGTATTTT.

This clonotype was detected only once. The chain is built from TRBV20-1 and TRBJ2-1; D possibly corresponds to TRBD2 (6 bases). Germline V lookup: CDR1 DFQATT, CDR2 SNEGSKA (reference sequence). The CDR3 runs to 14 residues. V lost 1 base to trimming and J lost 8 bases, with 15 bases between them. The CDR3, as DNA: TGCAGTGCTAGAGTGGGGGGTAGCTTCTATGAGCAGTTCTTC. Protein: CSARVGGSFYEQFF.

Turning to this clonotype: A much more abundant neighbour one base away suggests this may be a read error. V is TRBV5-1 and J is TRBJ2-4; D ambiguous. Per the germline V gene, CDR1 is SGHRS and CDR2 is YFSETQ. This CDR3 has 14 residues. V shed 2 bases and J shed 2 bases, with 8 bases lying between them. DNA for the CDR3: TGCGCCAGCAGCTTAGTGTCGACCAAAAACATTCAGTACTTC. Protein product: CASSLVSTKNIQYF.

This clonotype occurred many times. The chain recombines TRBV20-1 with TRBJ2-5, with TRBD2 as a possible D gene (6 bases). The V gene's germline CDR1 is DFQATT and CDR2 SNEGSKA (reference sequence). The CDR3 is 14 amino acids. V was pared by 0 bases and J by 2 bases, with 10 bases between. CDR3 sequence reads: CSARDVGGQETQYF. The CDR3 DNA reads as TGCAGTGCTAGAGATGTGGGGGGACAAGAGACCCAGTACTTC.

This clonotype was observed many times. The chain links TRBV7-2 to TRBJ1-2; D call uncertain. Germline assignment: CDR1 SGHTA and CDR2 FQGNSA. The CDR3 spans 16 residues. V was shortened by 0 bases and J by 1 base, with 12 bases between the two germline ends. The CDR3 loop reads CASSLAGLRFNYGYTF. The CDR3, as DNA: TGTGCCAGCAGCTTAGCGGGGTTGCGATTTAACTATGGCTACACCTTC.

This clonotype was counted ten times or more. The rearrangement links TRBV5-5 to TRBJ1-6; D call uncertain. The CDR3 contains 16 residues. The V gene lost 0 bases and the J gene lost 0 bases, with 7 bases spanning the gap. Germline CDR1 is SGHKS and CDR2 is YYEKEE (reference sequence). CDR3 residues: CASSLGASSYNSPLHF. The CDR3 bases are TGTGCCAGCAGCTTGGGGGCGAGCTCCTATAATTCACCCCTCCACTTT.

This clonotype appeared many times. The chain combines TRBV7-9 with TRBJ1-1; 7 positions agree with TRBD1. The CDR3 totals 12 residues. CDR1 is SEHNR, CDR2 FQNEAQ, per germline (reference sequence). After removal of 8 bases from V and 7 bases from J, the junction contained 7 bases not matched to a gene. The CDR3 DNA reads TGTGCCAGCCACAGGGGCCAGAGTGAAGCTTTCTTT. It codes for CASHRGQSEAFF. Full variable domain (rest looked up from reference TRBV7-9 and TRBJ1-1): DTGVSQNPRHKITKRGQNVTFRCDPISEHNRLYWYRQTLGQGPEFLTYFQNEAQLEKSRLLSDRFSAERPKGSFSTLEIQRTEQGDSAMYLCASHRGQSEAFFGQGTRLTVV.

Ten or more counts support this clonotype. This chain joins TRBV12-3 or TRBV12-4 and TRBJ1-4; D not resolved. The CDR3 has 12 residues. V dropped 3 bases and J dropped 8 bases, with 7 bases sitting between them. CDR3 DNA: TGTGCCAGCAGTTTGCACGTAGAAAAACTGTTTTTT. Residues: CASSLHVEKLFF.

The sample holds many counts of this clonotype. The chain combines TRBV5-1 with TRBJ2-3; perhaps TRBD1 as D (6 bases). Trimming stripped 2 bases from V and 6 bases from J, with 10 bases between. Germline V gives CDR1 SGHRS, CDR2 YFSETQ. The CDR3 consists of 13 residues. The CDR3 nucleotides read TGCGCCAGCAGCTTCTGGGGGCGGGATACGCAGTATTTT. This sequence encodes CASSFWGRDTQYF.

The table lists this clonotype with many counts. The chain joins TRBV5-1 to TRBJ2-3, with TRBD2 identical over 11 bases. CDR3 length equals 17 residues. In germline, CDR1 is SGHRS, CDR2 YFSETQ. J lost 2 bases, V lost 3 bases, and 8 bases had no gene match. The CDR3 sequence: CASSSHSGGGLTDTQYF. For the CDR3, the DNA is TGCGCCAGCAGCTCGCATAGCGGGGGGGGACTCACAGATACGCAGTATTTT.

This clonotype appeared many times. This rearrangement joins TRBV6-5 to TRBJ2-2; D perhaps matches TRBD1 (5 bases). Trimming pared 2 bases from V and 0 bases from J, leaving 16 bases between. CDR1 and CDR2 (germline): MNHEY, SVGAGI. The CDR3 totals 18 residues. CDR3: CASSYAGAGDTNTGELFF. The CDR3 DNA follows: TGTGCCAGCAGTTACGCTGGGGCCGGCGACACGAACACCGGGGAGCTGTTTTTT.

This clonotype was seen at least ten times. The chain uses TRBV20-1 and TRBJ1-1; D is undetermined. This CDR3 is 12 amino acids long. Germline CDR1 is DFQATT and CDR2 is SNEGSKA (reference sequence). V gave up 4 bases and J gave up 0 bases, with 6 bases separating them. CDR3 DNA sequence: TGCAGTGCTACCCCCATGAACACTGAAGCTTTCTTT. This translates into CSATPMNTEAFF.

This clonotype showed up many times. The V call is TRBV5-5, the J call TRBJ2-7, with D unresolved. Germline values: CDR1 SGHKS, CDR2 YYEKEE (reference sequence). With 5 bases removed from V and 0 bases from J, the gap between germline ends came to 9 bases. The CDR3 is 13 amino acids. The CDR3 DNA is TGTGCCAGCAGAACCGCCAGCTCCTACGAGCAGTACGTC. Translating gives CASRTASSYEQYV.